This record looks at one T cell receptor (beta chain) sequence and its context. Its specificity is not known. Each TCR transcript was tagged with a 10-nucleotide random UMI during 5'RACE. TCRdb called the 5' RACE reads again in MiXCR, with one record for every CDR3 protein. The table lists about 53,000 distinct CDR3 sequences, 3% to 4% of them singletons. The data are from a study of neurological immune-mediated disorders. Study-wide findings and caveats: The greatest TCR clonal expansion appeared in HTLV-1-associated myelopathy and the smallest, falling below healthy controls, in multiple sclerosis. The expanded clones of different subjects shared no CDR3 amino acid sequences (suggesting private repertoires in all groups).

The starting material, 2 million PBMCs stored at -80 C, gave rise to the unsorted libraries. V shed 4 bases and J 4 bases; nucleotides not matched to a gene: 5. Germline V gene sequence: CDR1 SQVTM, CDR2 ANQGSEA. This CDR3 is built from 14 residues. This TCR derives from a woman aged 25 to 39 with multiple sclerosis. This chain connects TRBV29-1 to TRBJ2-1, with 9 nucleotides matching TRBD1. Input material: PBMCs. The CDR3 is CSVGGTGKYNEQFF. The CDR3 DNA sequence: TGCAGCGTTGGAGGGACAGGGAAATACAATGAGCAGTTCTTC.